The entry below describes one TCR beta chain. No cognate antigen has been identified for it. No quality values exist for individual bases; no much larger clone is one base distant. The cohort comprised hundreds of healthy bone marrow donors. All cohort members were sampled while nominally healthy, although unrecorded immune exposures were likely present. The donor tested CMV seropositive and was one of the 289 seropositive cohort members. A peripheral blood sample was provided by each donor, and peripheral blood mononuclear cells were used for TCR beta sequencing. Genomic DNA extraction from the blood cell samples was performed with the Qiagen DNeasy Blood Extraction Kit. Inclusive of the bounding cysteine and phenylalanine, the CDR3 is 16 residues long. The only DNA kept is the CDR3, 48 bases in frame from the first base. Trimming leaves V shorter by 0 bases and J shorter by 6 bases, with the junction holding 5 bases beyond the gene matches. From a lookup of the germline V gene (reference sequence), CDR1 and CDR2 are LNHDA and SQIVND.

The data were taken from a study of cytomegalovirus exposure and HLA in healthy donors (dated by TCRdb to about 2017). Looking at the study overall: In an earlier analysis of roughly 500 of the donors, about 260 Gb of sequence data and 120 million or so unique TCR beta sequences from about 179 million T cells were reported. Typing coverage varied by locus: about 629-640 donors for A, B, C, DRB1 and DQB1; 500 to 550 for DQA1; around 570 for DPA1; 450 to 480 for DPB1. In addition to the first cohort of several hundred subjects, a separate validation cohort of approximately 130 different subjects was used. All discovery cohort repertoires had been generated using a single sequencing platform. High-throughput TCR immunosequencing, statistical association of individual TCRs with disease status, and machine learning were combined to predict cytomegalovirus infection status. To study patterns of TCR occurrence, a later analysis re-analyzed previously published TCR beta repertoires from 500 to 850 donors and added high-resolution HLA genotyping. A later genetic analysis used genome-wide SNP genotypes for about 65% of the 666 donors, treating that subset as a discovery cohort. In an earlier analysis of more than 550 of the donors, high-throughput TCR beta sequencing was used to judge whether each TCR beta V gene segment behaved as functional or pseudogenic. Roughly 300 gigabases of sequencing data and tens of millions of unique TCR sequences were included in an early release covering about 700 HLA-typed donors. Donor age, sex, ethnicity and CMV serostatus were compiled together with the repertoire data. Among about 400 genotyped donors of the cohort, an average of about 220,000 unique TCR beta nucleotide sequences was sequenced per donor, of which about 20% were non-productive. The later analysis used no new phenotypic data to find candidate immune exposures, relying instead on TCR beta sequences and their occurrence across donors. Using immunosequencing, the study profiled T cell repertoires from about 650 subjects and related those repertoires to cytomegalovirus serostatus. Of the 398 genotyped donors, approximately 83% fell in the genetic ancestry cluster associated with self-reported Caucasian donors. The study was designed to test whether signatures of past pathogen exposure could be identified by cataloging public T cell receptors. Class I and class II HLA loci were covered by the typing at four-digit resolution. Because of strong linkage in the cohort, roughly five DR-DQ haplotypes were treated as single units for association and clustering. General conclusions and limits of the study: An association between a missense DCLRE1C variant and V-gene and J-gene trimming of TCR beta chains was found in a later genetic analysis and replicated in an independent cohort. Seventeen rarely observed V segments, including chromosome 9 orphons, were excluded from the earlier analysis of a few hundred of the donors because counts were too low. In an earlier analysis of approximately 590 of the donors, most TCR beta V segments appeared in productive rearrangements about 87% or about 30% of the time, broadly matching IMGT annotations. In the study, about 150 TCR beta chains were listed as associated with cytomegalovirus. Only TCR beta chains were sequenced in this cohort, and the absence of alpha or paired-chain data limited detectable features. The authors suggested that the approach could potentially be extended to other disease states and immunological phenotypes. In a later analysis, the rate of TCR association differed among HLA loci, with DRB1 alleles having the most associated TCRs and HLA-C alleles having the fewest. Linkage disequilibrium might explain the correlated functional status among segregating V segments, but an unknown experimental factor could not be excluded. In a later analysis, HLA-associated TCR beta chains showed more clonal expansion and lower generation probabilities than non-associated chains that were equally common. Strong co-occurrence of HLA alleles, especially DR and DQ, made assigning TCR associations to individual alleles difficult. Some IMGT-functional V segments, including TRBV6-2 and TRBV6-3, could not be told apart with the 87-base-pair reads, so those segments were excluded. In both the original and validation cohorts, the classifier was reported to diagnose cytomegalovirus status with high specificity and sensitivity. According to a later analysis, parvovirus B19, influenza, CMV and Epstein-Barr virus appeared linked to several top co-occurrence clusters. The sequencing pipeline was judged likely to have produced a cluster of highly shared sequence variants as a technical artifact. In a later analysis, most CMV-associated TCR beta chains were found to appear HLA-restricted, with HLA associations seemingly driven largely by CMV exposure. Because HLA typing was unavailable for some donors at each locus, only the typed subset was used in association tests. In vitro tests confirmed that a few of the cytomegalovirus-associated TCR beta chains recognize cytomegalovirus antigens. Compared with the roughly 700-donor mean, donors in an Asian-associated ancestry cluster had fewer N-insertions in productive TCRs, according to a later genetic analysis. A later analysis associated 15,000 to 20,000 TCR beta sequences with specific HLA alleles at a false discovery rate of 0.05. Presence/absence analyses assumed roughly uniform sequencing depth across donors, an assumption that may not hold. Most TCR sequences were seen in very few donors, while some public TCRs were found in many individuals. A further reported finding was that TCR beta sequences accurately predicted the HLA-A and HLA-B alleles for most subjects in the first cohort. Immune exposure information for the cohort was limited to CMV serostatus.

Library preparation employed the immunoSEQ multiplex PCR assay. The multiplex PCR relied on a mix of 60 forward primers for TCR Vbeta segments and 13 reverse primers for TCR Jbeta segments. A multiplex PCR assay on genomic DNA amplified the CDR3 region of rearranged TCR beta genes. Amplified TCR beta libraries were sequenced as 87-base-pair reads on the Illumina HiSeq System. Per the source publication's procedure: In a later analysis, tens of millions of unique TCR beta chains were counted across the 690 or so repertoires, and around 11 million of these chains were shared by at least two donors. A nearest-neighbor algorithm error-corrected the raw reads and collapsed the reads into unique sequences, merging closely related sequences to remove PCR and sequencing errors. V, D and J gene segments were assigned by aligning CDR3 sequences to IMGT reference sequences. For a sequence to be retained, a match of at least six nucleotides to both a V gene segment and a J gene segment was required. A rearrangement was called productive if the CDR3 had no stop codons and remained in frame with V and J, and every other rearrangement was called non-productive. Following IMGT convention, CDR3 was defined as the stretch from the second conserved V-encoded cysteine up to the conserved J-encoded phenylalanine. The earlier analysis of more than 450 of the donors excluded sequences that lacked an unambiguous match to a single V gene segment. An earlier analysis of 587 of the donors classified V segments as functional when productive rearrangements were above 56.7% and as segregating when the standard deviation between donors was above 5%. A statistical classification framework was built to diagnose cytomegalovirus status from the catalog of TCR beta chain sequences. V and J gene assignment, in a later analysis, came from comparing TCR nucleotide sequences with IMGT/GENE-DB human TR gene sequences. In a later analysis, CDR3 sequences and most-parsimonious VDJ recombination scenarios were assigned using the TCRdist pipeline. In a later analysis, every TCR beta chain was defined by the combination of its CDR3 amino acid sequence and its V-gene family, and reads without a unique V-gene family were dropped. To address suspected cross-contamination and a sequencing artifact, a later analysis removed some 620 highly shared, low-generation-probability nucleotide sequences. For each public chain, a later analysis derived a clonal expansion index from normalized ranks of inferred template counts within each repertoire. In a later analysis, generation probabilities were computed with a VDJ recombination model fitted to out-of-frame rearrangements, and the resulting probabilities were checked against IGoR. A later analysis scored TCR-TCR, TCR-HLA and TCR-CMV co-occurrence with hypergeometric tests, applying a repertoire-size bias correction to TCR pairs. To estimate false discovery rates, a later analysis permuted the HLA or CMV assignments 20 times. In a later analysis, co-occurring TCRs were grouped with DBSCAN, and TCRdist sequence similarity was added when clustering was performed within HLA-allele-positive subsets. Repertoires with fewer than 30,000 or more than 120,000 public chains were left out of co-occurrence clustering, as were about 5 repertoires with anomalous nucleotide sharing. Not all clones reach the TCRdb copy of this immuneACCESS table, which keeps in-frame sequences only. Checked studies attribute under half of the gap to unresolved V genes and leave the rest unexplained. V and J calls and clone size are given by that table; D and trimming were obtained from the DNA. Across this sample there are more than 95,000 clones, with about 85% seen only once. The ten top clones hold roughly 4% of the sample.

Source material: PBMCs. This TCR was sampled from a man aged 18 to 30 in good health and CMV-seropositive. The chain uses TRBV19 and TRBJ2-2; the central 9 bases match TRBD1. This receptor carries the CDR3 CASSIDWTGESGELFF. The DNA is as follows: TGTGCCAGTAGTATAGACTGGACAGGGGAATCCGGGGAGCTGTTTTTT.